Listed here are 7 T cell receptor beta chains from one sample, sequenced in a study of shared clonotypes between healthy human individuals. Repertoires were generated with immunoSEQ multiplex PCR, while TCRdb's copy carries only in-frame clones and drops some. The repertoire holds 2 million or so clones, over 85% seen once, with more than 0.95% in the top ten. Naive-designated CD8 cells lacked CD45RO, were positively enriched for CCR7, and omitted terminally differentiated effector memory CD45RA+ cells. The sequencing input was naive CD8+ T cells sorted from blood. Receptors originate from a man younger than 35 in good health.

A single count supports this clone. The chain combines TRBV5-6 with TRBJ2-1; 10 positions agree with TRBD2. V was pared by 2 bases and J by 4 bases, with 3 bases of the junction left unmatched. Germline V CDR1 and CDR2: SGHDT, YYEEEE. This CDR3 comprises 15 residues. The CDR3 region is CASSFMTSGYNEQFF. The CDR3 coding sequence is TGTGCCAGCAGCTTTATGACTAGCGGGTACAATGAGCAGTTCTTC.

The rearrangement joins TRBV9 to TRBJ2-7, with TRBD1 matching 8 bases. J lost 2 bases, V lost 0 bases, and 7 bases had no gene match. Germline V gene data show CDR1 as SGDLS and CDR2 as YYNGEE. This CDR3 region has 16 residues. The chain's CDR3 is CASSVDDRGYPYEQYF. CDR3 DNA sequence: TGTGCCAGCAGCGTAGACGACAGGGGCTATCCCTACGAGCAGTACTTC.

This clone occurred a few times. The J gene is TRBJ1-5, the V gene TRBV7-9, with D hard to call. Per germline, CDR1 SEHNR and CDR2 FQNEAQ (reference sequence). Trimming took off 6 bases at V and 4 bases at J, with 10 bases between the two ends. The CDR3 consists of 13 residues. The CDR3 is CASRPLGNQPQHF. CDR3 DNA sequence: TGTGCCAGCAGACCATTAGGGAATCAGCCCCAGCATTTT.

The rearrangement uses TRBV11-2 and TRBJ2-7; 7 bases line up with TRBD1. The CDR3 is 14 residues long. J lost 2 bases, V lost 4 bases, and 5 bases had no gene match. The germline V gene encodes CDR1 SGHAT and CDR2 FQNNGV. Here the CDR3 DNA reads TGTGCCAGCAGCTACCGACAGGGCGCCTACGAGCAGTACTTC. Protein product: CASSYRQGAYEQYF.

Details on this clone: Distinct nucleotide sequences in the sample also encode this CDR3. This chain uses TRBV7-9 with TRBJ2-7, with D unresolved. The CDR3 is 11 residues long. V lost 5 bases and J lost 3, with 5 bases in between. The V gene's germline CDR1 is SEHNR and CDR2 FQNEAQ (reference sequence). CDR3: CASSPNYEQYF. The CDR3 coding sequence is TGTGCCAGCAGCCCTAACTACGAGCAGTACTTC. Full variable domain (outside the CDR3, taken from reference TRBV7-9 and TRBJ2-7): DTGVSQNPRHKITKRGQNVTFRCDPISEHNRLYWYRQTLGQGPEFLTYFQNEAQLEKSRLLSDRFSAERPKGSFSTLEIQRTEQGDSAMYLCASSPNYEQYFGPGTRLTVT.

Here the CDR3 reads CASSLQGGPKKLFF. In DNA form, the CDR3 reads TGTGCCAGCAGTCTACAGGGAGGGCCGAAAAAACTGTTTTTT. This chain uses TRBV27 with TRBJ1-4, with TRBD1 as a possible D gene (6 bases). This CDR3 spans 14 amino acids. V lost 5 bases and J 9 bases, leaving 16 bases between the germline ends. CDR1 MNHEY and CDR2 SMNVEV come from the germline V gene (reference sequence).

CDR3 sequence (DNA): TGCGCCAGCAGCCAAGATGGCGGGGGGAAGAGCACAGATACGCAGTATTTT. It translates to CASSQDGGGKSTDTQYF. The chain joins TRBV4-1 to TRBJ2-3; 8 bases line up with TRBD2. This CDR3 spans 17 amino acids. Germline V gene data show CDR1 as MGHRA and CDR2 as YSYEKL. Trimming cost V 0 bases and J 0 bases; bases outside gene matches: 5.